These 23 T cell receptor beta chains originate from one sample sequenced in a study of cytomegalovirus exposure and HLA in healthy donors (dated by TCRdb to about 2017). Library preparation employed the immunoSEQ multiplex PCR assay. A mixture of 60 forward primers for TCR Vbeta segments and 13 reverse primers for TCR Jbeta segments was used in the multiplex PCR. This immuneACCESS table, as held by TCRdb, lists in-frame sequences with V and J called but not all clones. Of the missing ones, under half trace to an unresolved V gene in checked studies; the others have no known cause. The sample table lists about 80,000 clones, 65% to 85% of them with a count of one. 2.5% to 4% of the sample is held by the ten biggest clonotypes. The sequenced material came from PBMCs. These receptors all stem from a man aged 50 to 59 in good health and CMV-seronegative.

The V call is TRBV6-5, the J call TRBJ1-6; D is possibly TRBD1 (5 bases). V lost 2 bases and J 6 bases, leaving 5 bases between the germline ends. Germline CDR1 MNHEY, CDR2 SVGAGI. This CDR3 has 13 amino acids. CDR3 sequence reads: CASSYRGNSPLHF. DNA for the CDR3: TGTGCCAGCAGTTACAGGGGTAATTCACCCCTCCACTTT.

This clone was observed a few times. The chain recombines TRBV28 with TRBJ1-6, with D tentatively TRBD1 (6 bases). This CDR3 is 13 amino acids long. The germline V gene has CDR1 MDHEN and CDR2 SYDVKM. The ends were cut back, 5 bases at V and 6 bases at J, with 8 bases in the middle. CDR3: CASSARGNSPLHF. The CDR3, as DNA: TGTGCCAGCAGTGCCAGGGGTAATTCACCCCTCCACTTT.

The chain is built from TRBV10-3 and TRBJ2-5; TRBD2 agrees at 7 bases. The V gene's germline CDR1 is ENHRY and CDR2 SYGVKD. The CDR3 contains 14 residues. V lost 6 bases, J lost 3 bases, and 7 bases stayed unmatched. The CDR3 loop is CAIRKGREEETQYF. DNA of the CDR3: TGTGCCATCAGGAAAGGACGGGAGGAAGAGACCCAGTACTTC.

This clone was observed a single time. The rearrangement uses TRBV6-6 and TRBJ2-5; D is unclear. Germline V CDR1 and CDR2: MNHNY, SVGAGI (reference sequence). Trimming removed 6 bases from V and 5 bases from J, with 16 bases in between. The CDR3 runs 14 residues. CDR3 in DNA: TGTGCCAGCAGCCTACCCACCGGTCCCGAGACCCAGTACTTC. This encodes CASSLPTGPETQYF.

The chain links TRBV18 to TRBJ2-3; D unresolved. CDR3 size: 12 residues. With 2 bases removed from V and 3 bases from J, the gap between germline ends came to 3 bases. CDR1 and CDR2 (germline): KGHSH, LQKENI. CDR3 loop: CASSPETDTQYF. DNA of the CDR3: TGTGCCAGCTCACCAGAGACAGATACGCAGTATTTT. The variable domain in full, with the rest retrieved from reference TRBV18 and TRBJ2-3, is NAGVMQNPRHLVRRRGQEARLRCSPMKGHSHVYWYRQLPEEGLKFMVYLQKENIIDESGMPKERFSAEFPKEGPSILRIQQVVRGDSAAYFCASSPETDTQYFGPGTRLTVL.

This chain joins TRBV5-6 and TRBJ2-2; the D gene is possibly TRBD2 (6 bases). Trimming left V 3 bases short and J 4 bases short, with 13 bases between. CDR3 length: 15 amino acids. Germline V gene sequence: CDR1 SGHDT, CDR2 YYEEEE. The chain's CDR3 is CASSWTEGTTGELFF. The CDR3 coding sequence is TGTGCCAGCAGCTGGACGGAGGGGACCACCGGGGAGCTGTTTTTT.

The chain links TRBV4-1 to TRBJ1-3; no firm D call. The CDR3 is made up of 18 amino acids. V was trimmed by 0 bases and J by 0 bases, leaving 15 bases between them. Germline assignment: CDR1 MGHRA and CDR2 YSYEKL. CDR3 region: CASSQDIHPLSSGNTIYF. CDR3 DNA sequence: TGCGCCAGCAGCCAAGATATCCACCCCCTTAGCTCTGGAAACACCATATATTTT.

The chain joins TRBV7-3 to TRBJ1-2, with TRBD1 matching over 7 bases. Trimming removed 5 bases from V and 8 bases from J; junction bases left unmatched: 8. This CDR3 is 13 amino acids long. Germline V gene data show CDR1 as SGHTA and CDR2 as FQGTGA. CDR3 in amino acids: CASSMDRLQGYTF. The CDR3 DNA follows: TGTGCCAGCAGCATGGACAGGCTTCAAGGCTACACCTTC. Variable domain in full (rest from reference TRBV7-3 and TRBJ1-2): GAGVSQTPSNKVTEKGKYVELRCDPISGHTALYWYRQSLGQGPEFLIYFQGTGAADDSGLPNDRFFAVRPEGSVSTLKIQRTERGDSAVYLCASSMDRLQGYTFGSGTRLTVV.

This clone has only one observation. The rearrangement joins TRBV29-1 to TRBJ1-2, with D perhaps matching TRBD1 (6 bases). Germline lookup yields CDR1 SQVTM and CDR2 ANQGSEA. The length of the CDR3 is 13 residues. Trimming removed 6 bases at V and 2 bases at J, with 13 bases between. This chain's CDR3 is CSVDSGTNYGYTF. CDR3 bases: TGCAGCGTCGACTCCGGGACAAACTATGGCTACACCTTC.

This chain links TRBV10-3 with TRBJ2-5; no clear D. V was clipped by 3 bases and J by 4 bases, with 12 bases between them. CDR1 is ENHRY, CDR2 SYGVKD, per germline. The CDR3 extends over 14 amino acids. The DNA of the CDR3 is TGTGCCATCAGTGATCGGAACGCAGGAGAGACCCAGTACTTC. Translating it yields CAISDRNAGETQYF.

This clone came up a few times. The rearrangement links TRBV6-6 to TRBJ1-2; possible D gene TRBD1, 6 bases. Germline CDR1 is MNHNY and CDR2 is SVGAGI (reference sequence). CDR3 length: 15 amino acids. Trimming removed 0 bases from V and 4 bases from J, with 12 bases in between. The CDR3 nucleotides read TGTGCCAGCAGTTACTCGGGCAGGGGAGCCTATGGCTACACCTTC. This translates into CASSYSGRGAYGYTF.

This clone showed up just once. The rearrangement joins TRBV6-5 to TRBJ1-2, with 8 bases aligning to TRBD1. The germline V gene encodes CDR1 MNHEY and CDR2 SVGAGI. The CDR3 length is 15 residues. The ends lost 4 bases at V and 4 bases at J; junction bases unmatched: 8. The CDR3 spells CASSLRTGSGYGYTF. The CDR3 DNA reads as TGTGCCAGCAGTTTGCGGACAGGGTCTGGCTATGGCTACACCTTC.

J is TRBJ2-1 and V is TRBV5-4, with unresolved D. CDR3 size: 15 residues. From germline, CDR1 is SGHNT and CDR2 YYREEE (reference sequence). Trimming stripped 0 bases from V and 0 bases from J, with 7 bases between. CDR3 sequence: CASSLGSSSYNEQFF. CDR3 bases: TGTGCCAGCAGCTTGGGCTCTAGCTCCTACAATGAGCAGTTCTTC.

The chain links TRBV5-1 to TRBJ2-2; D not resolved. V lost 1 base, J lost 4 bases, and 11 bases lay in between. The CDR3 is made up of 15 amino acids. Germline V CDR1 and CDR2: SGHRS, YFSETQ. CDR3 protein: CASSLRTDLTGELFF. Written as DNA, the CDR3 is TGCGCCAGCAGCTTGCGAACAGACCTCACCGGGGAGCTGTTTTTT.

The gene calls are TRBV7-2 and TRBJ1-1, with D uncertain. The germline V gene encodes CDR1 SGHTA and CDR2 FQGNSA. The CDR3 is 15 residues long. Trimming removed 1 base at V and 0 bases at J, with 9 bases between. CDR3 nucleotide sequence: TGTGCCAGCAGCTTAGTCGGCGGCCTGAACACTGAAGCTTTCTTT. It encodes CASSLVGGLNTEAFF.

The chain has TRBV29-1 and TRBJ1-2; D is possibly TRBD1 (5 bases). The CDR3 totals 12 residues. CDR1 and CDR2 (germline): SQVTM, ANQGSEA. Deletions cut 7 bases from V and 7 bases from J, with 16 bases between. CDR3 nucleotide sequence: TGCAGCGGGGGCCTCCTTAATTCTGGCTACACCTTC. Its translation is CSGGLLNSGYTF. The full variable domain, rest sourced from reference TRBV29-1 and TRBJ1-2, is SAVISQKPSRDICQRGTSLTIQCQVDSQVTMMFWYRQQPGQSLTLIATANQGSEATYESGFVIDKFPISRPNLTFSTLTVSNMSPEDSSIYLCSGGLLNSGYTFGSGTRLTVV.

The chain links TRBV11-1 to TRBJ2-1; D may be TRBD1 (6 bases). Germline V gene lookup returns CDR1 SGHAT and CDR2 FQDESV (reference sequence). Between the trimmed V and J ends, which lost 2 bases and 1 base, there was a span of 12 bases. CDR3 length equals 16 residues. The CDR3 is CASSLQGPPSYNEQFF. CDR3 sequence (DNA): TGTGCCAGCAGCTTACAGGGGCCACCGTCCTACAATGAGCAGTTCTTC.

The rearrangement uses TRBV4-1 and TRBJ1-2; TRBD1 matches at 9 bases. The CDR3 has 15 residues. V lost 4 bases and J lost 4; bases outside the gene matches: 7. In germline, CDR1 is MGHRA, CDR2 YSYEKL. The CDR3 sequence is CASSPRDRDRYGYTF. For the CDR3, the DNA is TGCGCCAGCAGCCCTCGGGACAGGGATCGCTATGGCTACACCTTC.

The chain has TRBV5-1 and TRBJ1-6; TRBD1 aligns across 7 bases. V lost 3 bases to trimming and J lost 5 bases; unmatched junction nucleotides: 5. The germline V gene encodes CDR1 SGHRS and CDR2 YFSETQ. The CDR3 spans 15 residues. CDR3 DNA: TGCGCCAGCAGCTCCGACAGGGCGCATAATTCACCCCTCCACTTT. Protein product: CASSSDRAHNSPLHF. Using reference TRBV5-1 and TRBJ1-6 for the parts outside the CDR3, the full variable domain is KAGVTQTPRYLIKTRGQQVTLSCSPISGHRSVSWYQQTPGQGLQFLFEYFSETQRNKGNFPGRFSGRQFSNSRSEMNVSTLELGDSALYLCASSSDRAHNSPLHFGNGTRLTVT.

The J gene is TRBJ2-6, the V gene TRBV28, with D perhaps matching TRBD1 (5 bases). The CDR3 sequence is 12 residues long. Germline V lookup: CDR1 MDHEN, CDR2 SYDVKM. Trimming took 10 bases from V and 6 from J, leaving 10 bases between them. The CDR3 reads CATVTAANVLTF. The CDR3 coding sequence is TGTGCCACCGTGACAGCGGCCAACGTCCTGACTTTC.

V usage is TRBV5-1 and J usage is TRBJ1-3, with D possibly TRBD1 on 6 matching bases. Germline CDR1 is SGHRS and CDR2 is YFSETQ. The germline V and J ends were trimmed by 0 bases and 4 bases, with 14 bases remaining between them. This CDR3 comprises 16 residues. This CDR3 reads CASSLAGVNRGNTIYF. Written as DNA, the CDR3 is TGCGCCAGCAGCTTGGCAGGGGTGAACAGGGGAAACACCATATATTTT.

The V gene is TRBV7-6, the J gene TRBJ1-3; D perhaps matches TRBD1 (5 bases). In germline, CDR1 is SGHVS, CDR2 FNYEAQ. The CDR3 spans 16 residues. The V end lost 5 bases, the J end lost 4 bases, and 18 bases lay between the germline ends. The CDR3 is CASSPSNGAIGNTIYF. For the CDR3, the DNA is TGTGCCAGCAGCCCAAGCAATGGGGCGATAGGAAACACCATATATTTT.

The CDR3 loop reads CASSWPPPTNYGYTF. The CDR3 DNA reads TGTGCCAGCAGTTGGCCTCCGCCCACTAACTATGGCTACACCTTC. The V call is TRBV6-6, the J call TRBJ1-2; unclear D gene. Germline CDR1 and CDR2: MNHNY and SVGAGI (reference sequence). The CDR3 runs 15 residues. V lost 4 bases and J 0 bases, leaving 12 bases between the germline ends.